Listed below are T cell receptor beta chains from one sample, sequenced in a study of beta chain features in type 1 diabetes. The table came from immunoSEQ multiplex PCR; TCRdb's copy has only in-frame clones and leaves some out. Of under 300,000 clones listed, about a sixth are singletons. The specimen was naive CD4+ T cells from blood. The receptors here all came from a man aged 30 to 45 with type 1 diabetes. Each CDR3 is given with its conserved first and last residue. The D gene is left open where the match is weak. Clone size is shown for a subset of rows, as once, few, many or a class of expanded clone.

j_call clone_size d_call v_call cdr3_aa cdr3_nt
TRBJ2-1 few . TRBV11-2 CASSLAVTHEQFF TGTGCCAGCAGCTTAGCTGTGACCCATGAGCAGTTCTTC
TRBJ2-7 . . TRBV20-1 CSAYKGNEQYF TGCAGTGCTTACAAGGGCAACGAGCAGTACTTC
TRBJ2-3 few . TRBV5-4 CASRGPSTDTQYF TGTGCCAGCAGGGGGCCGAGCACAGATACGCAGTATTTT
TRBJ2-5 . . TRBV29-1 CSVAESRQYF TGCAGCGTTGCGGAGAGTAGGCAGTACTTC
TRBJ2-1 . TRBD2 TRBV19 CASSPALAGVGEQFF TGTGCCAGTAGCCCGGCACTAGCGGGAGTGGGTGAGCAGTTCTTC
TRBJ2-3 few . TRBV2 CASSERGDTQYF TGTGCCAGCAGTGAACGGGGTGATACGCAGTATTTT
TRBJ2-1 . TRBD2 TRBV7-9 CASSLALAGLQFF TGTGCCAGCAGCTTAGCGCTAGCGGGTTTACAGTTCTTC
TRBJ2-1 few . TRBV25-1 CASSARTLGPSYNEQFF TGTGCCAGCAGTGCCCGGACCCTCGGTCCCTCCTACAATGAGCAGTTCTTC
TRBJ1-5 . . TRBV6-1 CASSEASRSNQPQHF TGTGCCAGCAGTGAAGCATCCAGGAGCAATCAGCCCCAGCATTTT
TRBJ1-2 . . TRBV12-5 CASGLRPYDGYTF TGTGCTAGTGGTTTAAGGCCCTACGATGGCTACACCTTC
TRBJ2-5 . TRBD2 TRBV10-3 CAIAGLAGGQETQYF TGTGCCATCGCGGGACTAGCGGGAGGGCAAGAGACCCAGTACTTC
TRBJ2-1 few . TRBV2 CAGSSYNEQFF TGTGCCGGGAGCTCCTACAATGAGCAGTTCTTC